These 17 T cell receptor beta chains came from one sample sequenced in a study of sequential checkpoint blockade in melanoma. TCRdb keeps only in-frame clones here, not all; method: immunoSEQ multiplex PCR. The sample contains about 3,500 clones, approximately 23% of which appear only once. The treatment is: randomized to nivolumab then ipilimumab (arm A) or the reverse (arm B). Material: tumor tissue (inferred from file names), obtained from a patient given nivolumab and ipilimumab in sequence. The receptor source for this set is a human donor with melanoma.

This clone was seen at least ten times. J is TRBJ1-1 and V is TRBV11-3; TRBD1 aligns across 10 bases. V was clipped by 2 bases and J by 0 bases; unmatched bases: 3. Germline-derived CDR1 and CDR2 are SGHNT and YENEEA. CDR3 length equals 16 residues. The CDR3 DNA sequence: TGTGCCAGCAGCTTACACGGACAGGGGGTGAACACTGAAGCTTTCTTT. Translation: CASSLHGQGVNTEAFF.

This chain connects TRBV18 to TRBJ1-1; possible D gene TRBD1, 5 bases. V was shortened by 4 bases and J by 0 bases, with 12 bases between the two germline ends. CDR3 length: 15 amino acids. Germline V gene lookup returns CDR1 KGHSH and CDR2 LQKENI. CDR3 residues: CASSQGRGMNTEAFF. The CDR3 nucleotides are TGTGCCAGCTCACAGGGGCGTGGTATGAACACTGAAGCTTTCTTT.

The chain uses TRBV25-1 and TRBJ2-7; the D is unclear. CDR1 and CDR2 (germline): MGHDK, SYGVNS. V shed 3 bases and J shed 2 bases, with 8 bases lying between them. This CDR3 spans 13 amino acids. The CDR3 bases are TGTGCCAGCAGTGAGACGGCGACCTACGAGCAGTACTTC. Protein: CASSETATYEQYF.

This clone was found a few times. The chain links TRBV6-8 to TRBJ1-5; D possibly corresponds to TRBD1 (5 bases). This CDR3 has 13 amino acids. V was clipped by 7 bases and J by 7 bases, with 14 bases between them. Germline values: CDR1 MNHGY, CDR2 SAAAGT. The CDR3 here is CASTGRVGQPQHF. The CDR3 DNA sequence: TGTGCCAGCACAGGGAGGGTGGGACAGCCCCAGCATTTT.

V usage is TRBV18 and J usage is TRBJ2-3; either TRBD1 or TRBD2 may supply D (5 bases each). The CDR3 sequence is 16 residues long. From germline, CDR1 is KGHSH and CDR2 LQKENI. Trimming pared 1 base from V and 3 bases from J, leaving 14 bases between. The CDR3 here is CASSPLGAGATDTQYF. CDR3 coding DNA: TGTGCCAGCTCACCACTAGGGGCGGGTGCAACAGATACGCAGTATTTT.

This clone was observed a handful of times. This chain joins TRBV7-2 and TRBJ2-2; D call uncertain. The V end lost 5 bases, the J end lost 4 bases, and 8 bases lay between the germline ends. CDR1 is SGHTA and CDR2 is FQGNSA in the germline V gene. The CDR3 loop spans 13 amino acids. CDR3 coding DNA: TGTGCCAGCAGCCAGGTCGCCACCGGGGAGCTGTTTTTT. As protein: CASSQVATGELFF. The variable domain in full, completed from reference TRBV7-2 and TRBJ2-2, reads GAGVSQSPSNKVTEKGKDVELRCDPISGHTALYWYRQSLGQGLEFLIYFQGNSAPDKSGLPSDRFSAERTGGSVSTLTIQRTQQEDSAVYLCASSQVATGELFFGEGSRLTVL.

The genes are TRBV6-8 and TRBJ2-1; the D gene is possibly TRBD2 (5 bases). Trimming left V 6 bases short and J 8 bases short, with 20 bases between. Germline CDR1 MNHGY, CDR2 SAAAGT. The CDR3 consists of 15 residues. The CDR3 sequence is CASSPGLGSGDEQFF. The CDR3 DNA reads TGTGCCAGCAGCCCGGGATTAGGGTCTGGGGATGAGCAGTTCTTC.

The J gene is TRBJ2-3, the V gene TRBV9, with 9 bases that match TRBD2. Germline V lookup: CDR1 SGDLS, CDR2 YYNGEE. The CDR3 length is 16 residues. Trimming cost V 0 bases and J 6 bases; bases outside gene matches: 8. The CDR3 region is CASSVASGESGDTQYF. CDR3 sequence (DNA): TGTGCCAGCAGCGTAGCTAGCGGGGAATCAGGGGATACGCAGTATTTT.

V usage is TRBV19 and J usage is TRBJ1-1; no firm D call. CDR3 length equals 14 residues. In germline, CDR1 is LNHDA, CDR2 SQIVND (reference sequence). The ends were cut back, 0 bases at V and 4 bases at J, with 9 bases in the middle. The CDR3 region is CASSIDGWGTEAFF. The CDR3 nucleotides are TGTGCCAGTAGTATAGACGGTTGGGGCACTGAAGCTTTCTTT.

The chain links TRBV29-1 to TRBJ2-1; D is unresolved. The CDR3 loop spans 12 amino acids. Trimming took off 5 bases at V and 2 bases at J, with 7 bases between the two ends. Germline lookup yields CDR1 SQVTM and CDR2 ANQGSEA. The CDR3 nucleotides are TGCAGCGTTCGTCGACCCTACAATGAGCAGTTCTTC. Its protein is CSVRRPYNEQFF.

The chain carries TRBV6-8 and TRBJ1-2; 7 bases line up with TRBD1. V shed 5 bases and J 4 bases; nucleotides not matched to a gene: 10. The germline V gene has CDR1 MNHGY and CDR2 SAAAGT. The CDR3 is made up of 15 amino acids. The CDR3 is CASSREGAQAYGYTF. CDR3 DNA: TGTGCCAGCAGTCGAGAGGGGGCGCAAGCCTATGGCTACACCTTC.

In its sample, this clone was seen once. The CDR3 sequence: CASDLDGELFF. For the CDR3, the DNA is TGTGCCAGTGATCTTGACGGGGAGCTGTTTTTT. The chain uses TRBV19 and TRBJ2-2; D not certain. Germline CDR1 is LNHDA and CDR2 is SQIVND (reference sequence). V lost 8 bases and J lost 7, with 8 bases in between. This CDR3 comprises 11 residues.

The chain links TRBV9 to TRBJ2-7, with TRBD2 identical over 10 bases. The CDR3 has 16 residues. Trimming cost V 0 bases and J 5 bases; bases outside gene matches: 8. Germline assignment: CDR1 SGDLS and CDR2 YYNGEE. Here the CDR3 DNA reads TGTGCCAGCAGCGTAGTATCCACTAGCGGGGCCGACGAGCAGTACTTC. It translates to CASSVVSTSGADEQYF.

This clone was counted between two and nine times. The CDR3 sequence: CATDLGGGSTEAFF. CDR3 bases: TGTGCCACCGATCTCGGTGGGGGGTCCACTGAAGCTTTCTTT. The chain is built from TRBV12-5 and TRBJ1-1; possibly TRBD1 for D (5 bases). Germline V lookup: CDR1 LGHNT, CDR2 FRNRAP. This CDR3 is 14 amino acids long.

V and J are TRBV19 and TRBJ2-1; D uncertain. The CDR3 totals 13 residues. V gave up 8 bases and J gave up 2 bases, with 10 bases separating them. CDR1 LNHDA and CDR2 SQIVND come from the germline V gene (reference sequence). CDR3 bases: TGTGCCAGTTCGCTAGTTACCTACAATGAGCAGTTCTTC. It is translated as CASSLVTYNEQFF.

This clone was seen many times. The J gene is TRBJ2-1, the V gene TRBV7-1; weak D call: TRBD2 (6 bases). TRBV7-1 is given ORF status, its function remaining uncertain. V was pared by 4 bases and J by 6 bases, with 10 bases between. The CDR3 covers 13 residues. Written as DNA, the CDR3 is TGTGCCAGCAGCTGGCGGGGCGGCAATGAGCAGTTCTTC. It specifies CASSWRGGNEQFF.

With respect to this clone: The germline gene is not matched at one end of the junction; a read error may be the cause. The V and J genes are TRBV11-3 and TRBJ2-3; D is perhaps TRBD2 (5 bases). Germline CDR1 is SGHNT and CDR2 is YENEEA. The CDR3 covers 15 residues. The CDR3 region has the DNA TGTGCCAGCAGCCTAGACGGACTGAACACAGATACGCAGTATTTT. Translating gives CASSLDGLNTDTQYF.